The T cell receptor beta chain under discussion was sequenced for a study of blood T cell repertoires in COVID-19. Study-level background: Sample material is recorded as cDNA or gDNA derived from T cells, B-cell-depleted T cells, or PBMCs.

Original handling: Nucleated cell counts were estimated from reference gene primer amplification. The repertoire was sequenced with immunoSEQ multiplex PCR; TCRdb's copy has only in-frame clones and lacks some. V, J and clone size derive from that table, while D and trimming were established from the DNA sequence. The sample shows roughly 160,000 clones, over 90% of them seen only once. CDR3 length: 16 amino acids. With 4 bases removed from V and 0 bases from J, the gap between germline ends came to 16 bases. Looked up from germline, CDR1 is GTSNPN and CDR2 is SVGIG (reference sequence). This chain connects TRBV30 to TRBJ1-3; D may be TRBD1 (5 bases). The TCR was taken from a man aged 45-65 years with acute or convalescent COVID-19. Sequenced: peripheral blood. The CDR3 loop reads CAWKPERGLSGNTIYF. In DNA, the CDR3 is TGTGCCTGGAAACCCGAAAGGGGCCTCTCTGGAAACACCATATATTTT.